The 6 T cell receptor beta chains in this list originate from one sample, sequenced in a study of response to subunit inactivated influenza vaccine. TCRdb used MiXCR to reprocess the RT-PCR reads, holding one entry per CDR3 protein. This sample yields about 540,000 distinct CDR3 sequences, of which roughly 25% are seen a single time; 2.8% belongs to the top ten. This sample was shared with a second study, whose subject was T cells expressing NK-cell markers. Per that paper: The authors generated TCR beta cDNA through 5'RACE template switching with UMIs.

The material was CD4+ T cells sorted from PBMCs, obtained roughly 12 days after vaccination. The source of these receptors is a man aged 45 to 65 who received an inactivated influenza vaccine.

The gene calls are TRBV3-1 and TRBJ2-1, with 11 bases identical to TRBD2. Germline CDR1 LGHDT, CDR2 YNNKEL (reference sequence). The CDR3 runs 16 residues. V dropped 1 base and J dropped 4; count of bases not matched to a gene: 3. CDR3 amino acids: CASSQGLAGRYNEQFF. DNA of the CDR3: TGTGCCAGCAGCCAAGGACTAGCGGGGAGATACAATGAGCAGTTCTTC.

This clonotype was picked up a small number of times. The V gene is TRBV15, the J gene TRBJ2-1; D is undetermined. Germline loops: CDR1 LNHNV, CDR2 YYDKDF (reference sequence). This CDR3 is built from 16 residues. V was pared by 0 bases and J by 0 bases, with 9 bases between. CDR3 sequence: CATSRDRWVSYNEQFF. The CDR3 DNA is TGTGCCACCAGCAGAGATCGGTGGGTCTCCTACAATGAGCAGTTCTTC.

This clonotype has more than one count but fewer than ten. The V call is TRBV29-1, the J call TRBJ2-7; D is perhaps TRBD2 (6 bases). The CDR3 extends over 11 amino acids. The V gene's germline CDR1 is SQVTM and CDR2 ANQGSEA. Trimming took off 4 bases at V and 6 bases at J, with 10 bases between the two ends. The CDR3, as DNA: TGCAGCGTTGGCACGGGAGTCGAGCAGTACTTC. The encoded protein is CSVGTGVEQYF.

The gene calls are TRBV30 and TRBJ2-1; D gene uncertain. V dropped 0 bases and J dropped 3 bases, with 9 bases sitting between them. Germline CDR1 GTSNPN, CDR2 SVGIG (reference sequence). The CDR3 is made up of 14 amino acids. In nucleotides, the CDR3 is TGTGCCTGGAGTGTAAGGTTTATCTACAATGAGCAGTTCTTC. Translating it yields CAWSVRFIYNEQFF. Looking up the rest from reference TRBV30 and TRBJ2-1 gives the full variable domain: SQTIHQWPATLVQPVGSPLSLECTVEGTSNPNLYWYRQAAGRGLQLLFYSVGIGQISSEVPQNLSASRPQDRQFILSSKKLLLSDSGFYLCAWSVRFIYNEQFFGPGTRLTVL.

V and J are TRBV29-1 and TRBJ2-3, with TRBD2 matching 8 bases. The length of the CDR3 is 15 residues. From germline, CDR1 is SQVTM and CDR2 ANQGSEA. V gave up 0 bases and J gave up 2 bases; unmatched junction bases: 4. CDR3 DNA sequence: TGCAGCGTTGAAGATCAAGCGGGGGCCACAGATACGCAGTATTTT. It codes for CSVEDQAGATDTQYF.

This sequence joins TRBV11-2 and TRBJ2-3; no firm D call. Germline V gene data show CDR1 as SGHAT and CDR2 as FQNNGV. The V gene lost 7 bases and the J gene lost 6 bases, with 11 bases spanning the gap. The length of the CDR3 is 12 residues. CDR3 sequence (DNA): TGTGCCAGCACCCTAATGGGGGATACGCAGTATTTT. Translated, it gives CASTLMGDTQYF.